The present T cell receptor beta chain was sequenced within a study of shared clonotypes between healthy human individuals. The repertoire was sequenced with immunoSEQ multiplex PCR; TCRdb's copy has only in-frame clones and lacks some. Of nearly 1,000,000 clones in the sample, around 80% are singletons; the top ten hold roughly 1.5%. Looked up from germline, CDR1 is SEHNR and CDR2 is FQNEAQ (reference sequence). This CDR3 contains 12 residues. Germline trimming cut 7 bases from V and 8 bases from J; bases unmatched to any gene: 7. About this clone itself: The antigen is not known.

Study-wide results and limits: Investigators collected only blood, and repertoires in tissues likely differ.

The receptor was isolated from a young man in good health. Sample: memory CD4+ T cells sorted from blood. Sample subset: CD45RA-negative fraction. The chain links TRBV7-9 to TRBJ1-2; 7 bases fit TRBD1. CDR3 amino acids: CASILGQDGYTF. DNA of the CDR3: TGTGCCAGCATCCTTGGACAGGACGGCTACACCTTC.